The clone carrying this TCR beta chain was counted at least ten times. Its specificity is unknown. V shed 6 bases, J shed 6 bases, and the junction held 8 bases outside the gene matches. The germline CDR1 and CDR2 sequences are SQVTM and ANQGSEA. The CDR3 length is 13 residues. This library used roughly 400 ng RNA and molecular barcoded adaptors spanning alpha/delta and beta/gamma chains. Using its own MiXCR run on the reads, TCRdb lists one record per CDR3 protein. The table lists about 57,000 distinct CDR3 sequences, around 20% of them singletons. This specimen belongs to a study of read filtering for tumor transcriptome and immune sequencing. Study in general: Transcriptome libraries were built from DNase-treated RNA.

Whole-study findings and limits: Dropping single-read clonotypes raised IR-seq and RNA-seq shared-clonotype correlation.

The sequencing sample was made of a population of CD138-negative cells sorted from bone marrow. The clonotype originates from a donor aged 40 or over with multiple myeloma. This rearrangement joins TRBV29-1 to TRBJ1-5; 7 positions agree with TRBD1. The CDR3 sequence is CSVIGGGGQPQHF. Written as DNA, the CDR3 is TGCAGCGTGATAGGAGGGGGCGGTCAGCCCCAGCATTTT.